This passage covers 9 T cell receptor beta chains from one sample sequenced in a study of memory CD4+ T cells and cytomegalovirus serostatus. Clones were sequenced by immunoSEQ multiplex PCR, and TCRdb holds only the in-frame ones, with some missing. Among over 65,000 clones, under 80% were seen once, and the ten largest hold 2.6%. The sort gate was single viable CD3+CD4+CD8-CD45RO+ cells for memory CD4+ T cells. The sequencing input was memory CD4+ T cells from blood. The receptors derive from an adult in good health and CMV-seropositive.

The rearrangement uses TRBV5-1 and TRBJ1-6; no clear D. Trimming took 0 bases from V and 7 from J, leaving 11 bases between them. This CDR3 has 15 residues. Germline V gene data show CDR1 as SGHRS and CDR2 as YFSETQ. The CDR3 loop is CASSLEAAVNSPLHF. The DNA of the CDR3 is TGCGCCAGCAGCTTGGAGGCAGCGGTAAATTCACCCCTCCACTTT.

This chain uses TRBV29-1 with TRBJ2-7; D ambiguous. The V gene lost 5 bases and the J gene lost 9 bases, with 20 bases spanning the gap. The CDR3 is made up of 13 amino acids. Germline assignment: CDR1 SQVTM and CDR2 ANQGSEA. CDR3 nucleotides: TGCAGCGTTAAGTCGACCGGGCAAGGCGTGCAGTACTTC. This translates into CSVKSTGQGVQYF.

The chain recombines TRBV30 with TRBJ1-4, with 7 bases lining up with TRBD1. V was clipped by 1 base and J by 7 bases; unmatched bases: 3. This CDR3 has 13 amino acids. Germline V gives CDR1 GTSNPN, CDR2 SVGIG (reference sequence). CDR3 DNA: TGTGCCTGGAGTGCACACAGGGGTGAAAAACTGTTTTTT. Its protein product is CAWSAHRGEKLFF.

This chain uses TRBV7-2 with TRBJ2-4; tentatively, D is TRBD2 (6 bases). Germline CDR1 reads SGHTA; CDR2 reads FQGNSA. CDR3 length: 14 amino acids. V lost 1 base, J lost 6 bases, and 10 bases lay in between. The CDR3 here is CASSLVWGGNIQYF. CDR3 nucleotides: TGTGCCAGCAGCTTAGTTTGGGGAGGAAACATTCAGTACTTC.

The chain combines TRBV5-4 with TRBJ2-1; possibly TRBD2 for D (6 bases). Germline V gene data show CDR1 as SGHNT and CDR2 as YYREEE (reference sequence). CDR3 size: 15 residues. Trimming pared 4 bases from V and 0 bases from J, leaving 11 bases between. The CDR3 here is CASSRRESSYNEQFF. The DNA for the CDR3 is TGTGCCAGCAGCCGACGGGAGAGCTCCTACAATGAGCAGTTCTTC.

Points on this clone: This sample also contains other DNA sequences that code for the same CDR3. The rearrangement uses TRBV18 and TRBJ1-4, with no clear D. CDR3 length: 13 amino acids. Trimming shortened V by 6 bases and J by 5 bases, and 10 bases separated the two germline ends. Germline V gene sequence: CDR1 KGHSH, CDR2 LQKENI. Here the CDR3 DNA reads TGTGCCAGCTCTTCGGACGGAAATGAAAAACTGTTTTTT. It yields the protein CASSSDGNEKLFF.

V gene TRBV19 combines with J gene TRBJ1-2; D might be TRBD1 (6 bases). Deletions cut 7 bases from V and 5 bases from J, with 14 bases between. Germline lookup yields CDR1 LNHDA and CDR2 SQIVND (reference sequence). There are 13 residues in the CDR3. CDR3 loop: CASTLRGTYGYTF. CDR3 in DNA: TGTGCCAGTACCCTGAGGGGGACATATGGCTACACCTTC.

The V gene is TRBV2, the J gene TRBJ1-2; a weak D match, TRBD1 (6 bases). The CDR3 is 14 residues long. V shed 5 bases and J shed 2 bases, with 12 bases lying between them. Germline V gene sequence: CDR1 SNHLY, CDR2 FYNNEI. The DNA of the CDR3 is TGTGCCAGCAGTTACAGGGACCCAAACTATGGCTACACCTTC. Its protein is CASSYRDPNYGYTF.

V gene TRBV16 combines with J gene TRBJ1-3; TRBD1 is a possible D gene (6 bases). Deletions cut 4 bases from V and 3 bases from J, with 13 bases between. From germline, CDR1 is KGHSY and CDR2 FQNENV. This CDR3 region has 15 residues. The CDR3 protein is CASSRDRSNGNTIYF. The CDR3 nucleotides read TGTGCCAGCAGCCGAGACAGGAGCAATGGAAACACCATATATTTT.